The 2 T cell receptor beta chains below come from one sample, sequenced in a study of T cell responses to AZD1222 COVID-19 vaccine. Profiled with immunoSEQ multiplex PCR; TCRdb holds only in-frame clones, not every one. Here the sample spans about 84,000 clones, roughly 85% being singletons. The sample consisted of peripheral blood, taken 28 days after the second AZD1222 dose. The receptors derive from an adult who received the AZD1222 COVID-19 vaccine.

V is TRBV19 and J is TRBJ2-3; 11 bases map to TRBD2. In germline, CDR1 is LNHDA, CDR2 SQIVND (reference sequence). The length of the CDR3 is 14 residues. V lost 7 bases to trimming and J lost 8 bases; unmatched junction nucleotides: 8. This CDR3 reads CASTDLTSGSTQYF. CDR3 sequence (DNA): TGTGCCAGTACTGATCTAACTAGCGGGAGTACGCAGTATTTT.

The chain links TRBV2 to TRBJ2-1, with D perhaps TRBD2 (6 bases). V lost 2 bases to trimming and J lost 0 bases, with 11 bases between them. The CDR3 has 16 residues. The germline V gene encodes CDR1 SNHLY and CDR2 FYNNEI. The CDR3 here is CASSERVGGSYNEQFF. CDR3 nucleotides: TGTGCCAGCAGTGAACGGGTGGGGGGCTCCTACAATGAGCAGTTCTTC.